The entry below gives a single T cell receptor (beta chain) sequence along with its context. As processed by the authors: Scientists estimated how many nucleated cells there were by amplifying reference gene primers. The data were produced by immunoSEQ multiplex PCR, yet TCRdb's version contains in-frame clones alone and is incomplete. The DNA gave D and trimming, while V, J and clone size come from that table. The table records around 200,000 clones, roughly 90% of them present only once. The entry originates in a study of blood T cell repertoires in COVID-19. Study details: From the United States, Italy and Spain came samples of acute and convalescent COVID-19. In each case, the material was cDNA or gDNA derived from T cells, B-cell-depleted T cells, or PBMCs.

The CDR3 runs 17 residues. J was trimmed by 1 base and V by 1 base; bases with no gene match: 6. Germline V lookup: CDR1 SGHRS, CDR2 YFSETQ. The TCR was taken from a man aged 18 to 35 with active or convalescent COVID-19. The chain is built from TRBV5-1 and TRBJ2-3; 10 positions match TRBD2. Sequences were obtained from peripheral blood. Written as DNA, the CDR3 is TGCGCCAGCAGCTTGACAGGGACTAGCGATCGCACAGATACGCAGTATTTT. It encodes CASSLTGTSDRTDTQYF.